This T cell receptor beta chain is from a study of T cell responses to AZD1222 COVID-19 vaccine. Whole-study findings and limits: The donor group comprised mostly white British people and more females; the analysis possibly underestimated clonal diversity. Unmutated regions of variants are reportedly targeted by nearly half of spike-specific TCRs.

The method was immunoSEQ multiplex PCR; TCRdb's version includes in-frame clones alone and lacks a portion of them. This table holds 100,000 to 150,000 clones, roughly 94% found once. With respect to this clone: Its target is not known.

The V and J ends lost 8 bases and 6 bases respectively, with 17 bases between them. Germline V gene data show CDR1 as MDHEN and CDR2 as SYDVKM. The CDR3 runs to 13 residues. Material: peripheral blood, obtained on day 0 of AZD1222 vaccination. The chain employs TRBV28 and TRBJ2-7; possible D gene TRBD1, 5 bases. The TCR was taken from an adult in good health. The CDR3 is CASHNPTALEQYF. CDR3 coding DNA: TGTGCCAGCCACAACCCGACAGCACTCGAGCAGTACTTC.